This T cell receptor beta chain was captured by sequencing in a study of Graves' ophthalmopathy and Graves' hyperthyroidism. On this clonotype itself: Its antigen is not known.

Fresh peripheral blood (over 9.5 ml) yielded the PBMCs. Scientists amplified the TCR beta CDR3 regions from RNA transcripts. First-round RT-PCR used HTBI primers; second-round multiplex PCR followed. TCRdb independently ran MiXCR on the multiplex PCR reads; one entry per CDR3 protein. The sample gives around 600,000 distinct CDR3 sequences, just over 40% of which show up once; about 3.3% is in the top ten. Per germline, CDR1 SNHLY and CDR2 FYNNEI. Losses at the gene ends were 4 bases for V and 2 bases for J; bases not matched to a gene: 2. This CDR3 spans 14 amino acids. Study-wide results and caveats: Most thyroid clonotypes expanded beyond 0.001 frequency were also found in blood. Ophthalmopathy cases were distinguished from stable hyperthyroidism by a 13-signature model, reaching over 85% sensitivity and about 81% specificity.

This TCR derives from an adult man with Graves' ophthalmopathy. The rearrangement joins TRBV2 to TRBJ2-3, with 8 bases that match TRBD2. What was sequenced was peripheral blood. The chain's CDR3 is CASSGRGVTDTQYF. The CDR3 DNA follows: TGTGCCAGCAGTGGGCGGGGGGTCACAGATACGCAGTATTTT. Filled out from reference TRBV2 and TRBJ2-3, the complete variable domain reads EPEVTQTPSHQVTQMGQEVILRCVPISNHLYFYWYRQILGQKVEFLVSFYNNEISEKSEIFDDQFSVERPDGSNFTLKIRSTKLEDSAMYFCASSGRGVTDTQYFGPGTRLTVL.